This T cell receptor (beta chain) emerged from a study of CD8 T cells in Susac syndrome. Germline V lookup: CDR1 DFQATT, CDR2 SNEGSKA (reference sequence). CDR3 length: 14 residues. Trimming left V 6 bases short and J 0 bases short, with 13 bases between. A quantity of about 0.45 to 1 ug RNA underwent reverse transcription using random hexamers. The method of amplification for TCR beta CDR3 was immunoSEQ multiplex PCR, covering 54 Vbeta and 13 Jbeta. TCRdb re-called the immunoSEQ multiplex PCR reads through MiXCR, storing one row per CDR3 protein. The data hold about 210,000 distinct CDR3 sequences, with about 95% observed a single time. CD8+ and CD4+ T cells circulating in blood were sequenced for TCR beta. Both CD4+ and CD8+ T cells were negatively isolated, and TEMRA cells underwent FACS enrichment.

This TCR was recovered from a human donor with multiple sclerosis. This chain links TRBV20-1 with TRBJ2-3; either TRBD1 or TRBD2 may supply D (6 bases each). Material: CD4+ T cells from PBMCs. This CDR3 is CSARLGGSTDTQYF. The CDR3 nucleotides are TGCAGTGCAAGATTAGGGGGGAGCACAGATACGCAGTATTTT.